The present TCR beta chain was sequenced within a study of graft-versus-host responses after intestinal transplantation. As for the study in general: Uniformly, recipients were administered anti-thymocyte globulin induction with subsequent tacrolimus and steroids for two to three years. Broader study findings: Association was observed between peak circulating GvH clone levels and early post-transplant HvG declines.

As for this clone: The antigen is unknown.

Only in-frame clones appear in the TCRdb table, and some are missing; sequencing was by immunoSEQ multiplex PCR. The table shows tens of thousands of clones, with roughly 89% occurring only once. V lost 4 bases, J lost 2 bases, and 12 bases lay in between. Germline CDR1 and CDR2: SNHLY and FYNNEI. CDR3 length: 15 amino acids. The gene calls are TRBV2 and TRBJ1-5; D is uncertain. The clonotype was recovered from a human donor who received an intestinal transplant. The sample consisted of unstimulated CD4+ T cells sorted from spleen or lymph node cells, taken before intestinal transplant. CDR3 region: CASSATKRGNQPQHF. CDR3 nucleotide sequence: TGTGCCAGCAGTGCAACAAAAAGGGGCAATCAGCCCCAGCATTTT.